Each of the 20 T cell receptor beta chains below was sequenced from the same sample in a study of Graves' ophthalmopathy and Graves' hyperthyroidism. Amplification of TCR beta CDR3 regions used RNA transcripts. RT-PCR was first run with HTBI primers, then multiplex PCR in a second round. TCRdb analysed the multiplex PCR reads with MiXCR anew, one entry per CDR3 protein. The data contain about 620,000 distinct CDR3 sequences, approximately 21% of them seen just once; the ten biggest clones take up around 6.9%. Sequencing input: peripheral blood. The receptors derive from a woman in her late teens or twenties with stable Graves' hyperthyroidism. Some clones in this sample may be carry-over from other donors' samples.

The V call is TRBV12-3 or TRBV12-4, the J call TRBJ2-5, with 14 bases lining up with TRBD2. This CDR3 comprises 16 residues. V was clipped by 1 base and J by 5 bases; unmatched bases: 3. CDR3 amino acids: CASSLVGTSGSETQYF. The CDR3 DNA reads TGTGCCAGCAGTTTAGTGGGGACTAGCGGGAGTGAGACCCAGTACTTC.

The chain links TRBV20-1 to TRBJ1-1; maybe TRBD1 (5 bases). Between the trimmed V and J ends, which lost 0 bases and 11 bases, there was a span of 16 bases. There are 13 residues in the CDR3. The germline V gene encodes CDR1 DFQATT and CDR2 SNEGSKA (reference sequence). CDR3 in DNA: TGCAGTGCTAGAGATGGGGGTGGACGAGTCGCTTTCTTT. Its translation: CSARDGGGRVAFF.

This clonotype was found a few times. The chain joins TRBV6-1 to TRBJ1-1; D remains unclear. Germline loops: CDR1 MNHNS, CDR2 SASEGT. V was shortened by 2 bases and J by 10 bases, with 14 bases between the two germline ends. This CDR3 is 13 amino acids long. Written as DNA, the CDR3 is TGTGCCAGCAGTGAAATCATCTCTGGGGTAGCTTTCTTT. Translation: CASSEIISGVAFF.

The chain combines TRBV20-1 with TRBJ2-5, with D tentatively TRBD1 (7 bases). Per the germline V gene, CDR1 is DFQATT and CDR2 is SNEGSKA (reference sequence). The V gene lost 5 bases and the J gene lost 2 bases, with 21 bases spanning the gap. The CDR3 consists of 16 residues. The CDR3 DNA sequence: TGCAGTGCTGAGGGCCGACAGGGACTTCCTCAAGAGACCCAGTACTTC. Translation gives CSAEGRQGLPQETQYF.

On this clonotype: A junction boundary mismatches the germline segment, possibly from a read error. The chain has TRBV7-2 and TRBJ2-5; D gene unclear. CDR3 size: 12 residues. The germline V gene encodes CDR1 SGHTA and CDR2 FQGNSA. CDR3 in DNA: TGTGCCAGCAGCACCCCAAAAGAGACCAAGTACTTC. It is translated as CASSTPKETKYF. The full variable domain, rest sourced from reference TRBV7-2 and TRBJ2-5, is GAGVSQSPSNKVTEKGKDVELRCDPISGHTALYWYRQSLGQGLEFLIYFQGNSAPDKSGLPSDRFSAERTGGSVSTLTIQRTQQEDSAVYLCASSTPKETKYFGPGTRLLVL.

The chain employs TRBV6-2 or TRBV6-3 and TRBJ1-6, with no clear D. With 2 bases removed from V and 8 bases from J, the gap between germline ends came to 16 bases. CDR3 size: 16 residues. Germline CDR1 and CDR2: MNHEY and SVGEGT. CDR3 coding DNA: TGTGCCAGCAGTTACGGCGGACTTCAAAGGGATTCACCCCTCCACTTT. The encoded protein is CASSYGGLQRDSPLHF.

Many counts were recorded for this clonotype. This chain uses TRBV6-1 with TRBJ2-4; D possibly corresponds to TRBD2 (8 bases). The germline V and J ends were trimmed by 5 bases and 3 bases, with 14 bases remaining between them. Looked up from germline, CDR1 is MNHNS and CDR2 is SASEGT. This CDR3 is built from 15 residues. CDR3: CASSRDSGSKNIQYF. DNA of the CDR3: TGTGCCAGCAGTCGGGACAGCGGGAGCAAAAACATTCAGTACTTC.

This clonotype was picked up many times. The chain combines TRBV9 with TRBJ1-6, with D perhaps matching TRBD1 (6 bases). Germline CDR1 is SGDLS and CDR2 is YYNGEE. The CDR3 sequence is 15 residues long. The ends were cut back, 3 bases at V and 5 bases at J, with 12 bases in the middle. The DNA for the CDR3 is TGTGCCAGCAGCGGTGGACAGCTTAATAATTCACCCCTCCACTTT. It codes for CASSGGQLNNSPLHF.

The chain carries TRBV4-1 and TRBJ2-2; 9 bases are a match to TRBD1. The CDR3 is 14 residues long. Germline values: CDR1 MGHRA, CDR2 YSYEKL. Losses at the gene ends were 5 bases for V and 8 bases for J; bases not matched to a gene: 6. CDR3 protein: CASSRQGVDGELFF. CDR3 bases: TGCGCCAGCAGCAGACAGGGGGTGGATGGGGAGCTGTTTTTT.

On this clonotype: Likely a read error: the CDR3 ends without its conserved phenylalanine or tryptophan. The CDR3, as DNA: TGTGCCAGCAGTTACTCCTCTGGGGGGTTGGGAGAGAACACCGGGGAGCTGTTTTAT. As protein: CASSYSSGGLGENTGELFY. The chain carries TRBV6-2 or TRBV6-3 and TRBJ2-2; D perhaps matches TRBD2 (6 bases). The germline V gene encodes CDR1 MNHEY and CDR2 SVGEGT. V lost 0 bases to trimming and J lost 1 base, with 18 bases between them. The CDR3 is made up of 19 amino acids.

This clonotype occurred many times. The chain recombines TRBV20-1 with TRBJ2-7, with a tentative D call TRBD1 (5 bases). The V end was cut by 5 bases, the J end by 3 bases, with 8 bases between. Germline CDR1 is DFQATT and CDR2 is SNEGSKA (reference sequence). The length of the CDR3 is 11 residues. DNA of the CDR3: TGCAGTGCTCCCGACAGCTACGAGCAGTACTTC. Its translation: CSAPDSYEQYF.

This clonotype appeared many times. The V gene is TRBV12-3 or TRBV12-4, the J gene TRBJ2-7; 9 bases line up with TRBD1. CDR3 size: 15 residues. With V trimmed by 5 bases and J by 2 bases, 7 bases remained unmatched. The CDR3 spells CASSPPGTGPYEQYF. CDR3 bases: TGTGCCAGCAGTCCCCCCGGGACAGGGCCCTACGAGCAGTACTTC.

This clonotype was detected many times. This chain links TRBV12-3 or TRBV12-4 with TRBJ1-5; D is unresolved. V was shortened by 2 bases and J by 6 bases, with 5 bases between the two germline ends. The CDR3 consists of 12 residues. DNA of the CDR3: TGTGCCAGCAGTTTAATCCCTCAGCCCCAGCATTTT. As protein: CASSLIPQPQHF.

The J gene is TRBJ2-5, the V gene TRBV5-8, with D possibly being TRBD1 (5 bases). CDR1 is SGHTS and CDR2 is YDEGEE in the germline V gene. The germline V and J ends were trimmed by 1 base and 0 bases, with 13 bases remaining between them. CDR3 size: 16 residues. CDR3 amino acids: CASSLSRRQNQETQYF. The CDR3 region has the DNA TGTGCCAGCAGCTTGAGTCGACGACAGAACCAAGAGACCCAGTACTTC.

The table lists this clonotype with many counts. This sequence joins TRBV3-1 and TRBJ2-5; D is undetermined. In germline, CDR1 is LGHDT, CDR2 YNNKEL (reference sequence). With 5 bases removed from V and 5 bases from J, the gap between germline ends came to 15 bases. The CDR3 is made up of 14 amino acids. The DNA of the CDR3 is TGTGCCAGCAGCGAAAGTTGGGTGTTGGAGACCCAGTACTTC. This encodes CASSESWVLETQYF.

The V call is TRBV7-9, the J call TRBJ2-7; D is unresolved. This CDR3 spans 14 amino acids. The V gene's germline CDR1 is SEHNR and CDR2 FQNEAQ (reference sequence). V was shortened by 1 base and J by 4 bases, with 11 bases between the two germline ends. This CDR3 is CASSLELKWYEQYF. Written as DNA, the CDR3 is TGTGCCAGCAGCTTAGAGTTGAAATGGTACGAGCAGTACTTC.

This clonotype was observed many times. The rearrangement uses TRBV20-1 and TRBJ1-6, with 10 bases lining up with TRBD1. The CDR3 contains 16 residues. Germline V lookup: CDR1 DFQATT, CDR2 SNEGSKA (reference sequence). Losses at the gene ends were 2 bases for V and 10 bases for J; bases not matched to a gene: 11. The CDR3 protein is CSARRPGQGFESPLHF. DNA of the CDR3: TGCAGTGCTAGAAGGCCGGGACAGGGGTTTGAGTCACCCCTCCACTTT.

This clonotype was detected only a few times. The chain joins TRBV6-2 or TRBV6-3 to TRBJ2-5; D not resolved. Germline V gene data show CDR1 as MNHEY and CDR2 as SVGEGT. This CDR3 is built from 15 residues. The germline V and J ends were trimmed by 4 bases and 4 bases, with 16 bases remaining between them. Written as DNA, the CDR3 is TGTGCCAGCAGTTCCCACAGACTTGCACGAGAGACCCAGTACTTC. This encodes CASSSHRLARETQYF.

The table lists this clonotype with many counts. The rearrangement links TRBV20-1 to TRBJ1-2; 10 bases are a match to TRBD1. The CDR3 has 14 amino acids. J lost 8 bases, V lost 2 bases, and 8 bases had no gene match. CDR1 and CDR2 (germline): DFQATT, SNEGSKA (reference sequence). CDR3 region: CSARRRQGAVGYTF. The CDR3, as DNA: TGCAGTGCTAGAAGGCGACAGGGGGCGGTGGGCTACACCTTC.

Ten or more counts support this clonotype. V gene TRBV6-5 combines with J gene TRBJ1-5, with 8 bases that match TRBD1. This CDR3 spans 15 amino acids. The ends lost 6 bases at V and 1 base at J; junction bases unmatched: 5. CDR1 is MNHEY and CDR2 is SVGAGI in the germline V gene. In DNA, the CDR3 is TGTGCCAGCAGGGTACAGGGGGTCAGCAATCAGCCCCAGCATTTT. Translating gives CASRVQGVSNQPQHF.